Listed below are T cell receptor beta chains from one sample, sequenced in a study of beta chain features in type 1 diabetes. Sequencing used immunoSEQ multiplex PCR; TCRdb keeps in-frame clones, though not all of them. The sample comprises about 180,000 clones, around 7.8% of which are singletons, and approximately 0.85% rests with the top ten. The sequenced material came from central memory CD4+ T cells from blood. Receptor source: a woman in her thirties or forties with type 1 diabetes. Both conserved end residues are part of each CDR3. The order of the fields is J gene, D gene, V gene, clone size, CDR3 DNA, CDR3 protein. D genes are given only for firm matches. Expanded clones get a size class; other rows say once, few or many, or leave the size out.

>TRBJ1-4|.|TRBV19|few
TGTGCCAGTAGTATGTCGACAGTCCTTAATGAAAAACTGTTTTTT
CASSMSTVLNEKLFF
>TRBJ1-6|.|TRBV7-3|few
TGTGCCAGCAGCTTAAACCGGGGGGAGGCTTCACCCCTCCACTTT
CASSLNRGEASPLHF
>TRBJ2-1|.|TRBV11-1|.
TGTGCCAGCAGCCCCCAACGAGGGGGGGATGAGCAGTTCTTC
CASSPQRGGDEQFF
>TRBJ2-1|TRBD1|TRBV28|few
TGTGCCAGCAGGCCGACAGGGGGCATATCCGATGAGCAGTTCTTC
CASRPTGGISDEQFF
>TRBJ2-7|TRBD1|TRBV6-5|.
TGTGCCAGCACAAAGGTCAGGGGGAGCTCCTACGAGCAGTACTTC
CASTKVRGSSYEQYF
>TRBJ2-5|.|TRBV7-7|few
TGTGCCAGCAGCTTAGCTGACTCGGGGACCCAGTACTTC
CASSLADSGTQYF
>TRBJ1-3|TRBD1|TRBV18|few
TGTGCCAGCTCACCCCCCCGGACAGGGAGAGGAAACACCATATATTTT
CASSPPRTGRGNTIYF
>TRBJ1-2|TRBD1|TRBV28|few
TGTGCCAGCAACCCGGGACAGGGGTCGCGTGGCTACACCTTC
CASNPGQGSRGYTF
>TRBJ2-2|.|TRBV6-5|.
TGTGCCAGCGAGGGTGGCGGGGAGCTGTTTTTT
CASEGGGELFF
>TRBJ1-2|.|TRBV19|.
TGTGCCAGTAGTCTCGACAGTCCTAGCTATGGCTACACCTTC
CASSLDSPSYGYTF
>TRBJ1-2|.|TRBV18|.
TGTGCCAGCTCACCTCTCGTTAAGCAGGACTATGGCTACACCTTC
CASSPLVKQDYGYTF
>TRBJ1-4|TRBD1|TRBV7-9|.
TGTGCCAGCAGTAGGGACAGGCGAAATGAAAAACTGTTTTTT
CASSRDRRNEKLFF
>TRBJ1-1|.|TRBV9|few
TGTGCCAGCAGCTTACAGGCTGCTAACACTGAAGCTTTCTTT
CASSLQAANTEAFF
>TRBJ1-2|.|TRBV28|.
TGTGCCAGCAGTTACATCTATGGCTACACCTTC
CASSYIYGYTF
>TRBJ1-2|TRBD1|TRBV10-3|few
TGTGCCATCAGTAAGACAGGGGAAGATGGCTACACCTTC
CAISKTGEDGYTF
>TRBJ2-7|TRBD1|TRBV5-1|.
TGCGCCAGCAGCTTGAGTTTGGGACAGTCCTACGAGCAGTACTTC
CASSLSLGQSYEQYF
>TRBJ2-1|.|TRBV7-2|.
TGTGCCAGCAGCTTAGTACGGCGGGAGCAGTTCTTC
CASSLVRREQFF
>TRBJ1-6|TRBD1|TRBV5-6|.
TGTGCCAGCAGCGCCTCAACCGGGACAGGGAATTCACCCCTCCACTTT
CASSASTGTGNSPLHF
>TRBJ2-7|TRBD2|TRBV18|many
TGTGCCAGCTCCCGGGAGGTGGGGTACGAGCAGTACTTC
CASSREVGYEQYF
>TRBJ2-5|.|TRBV6-1|.
TGTGCCAGCAGTGAGTCCGGGACAAACCAAGAGACCCAGTACTTC
CASSESGTNQETQYF
>TRBJ1-4|.|TRBV7-9|few
TGTGCCAGCAGTCGGGAAGAAAAACTGTTTTTT
CASSREEKLFF
>TRBJ2-1|.|TRBV6-5|few
TGTGCCAGCTCTGGAGTTGAAAATGAGCAGTTCTTC
CASSGVENEQFF
>TRBJ2-1|TRBD2|TRBV29-1|many
TGCAGCGGACACGGACTAGCGGCCGCCAATGAGCAGTTCTTC
CSGHGLAAANEQFF
>TRBJ2-1|.|TRBV14|.
TGTGCCAGCAGCCAAGGGGACTGGCAAGTGGAGCAGTTCTTC
CASSQGDWQVEQFF
>TRBJ1-2|TRBD1|TRBV6-6|few
TGTGCCAGCAGCGGGCAGGGGGAGGATGGCTACACCTTC
CASSGQGEDGYTF
>TRBJ2-5|TRBD2|TRBV5-4|.
TGTGCCAGCAGCCCTAGCGGGAGGGCCCCAGAGACCCAGTACTTC
CASSPSGRAPETQYF
>TRBJ2-2|.|TRBV4-3|many
TGCGCCAGCAGCCAAGCGGCTAGCGTAAGCACCGGGGAGCTGTTTTTT
CASSQAASVSTGELFF
>TRBJ1-1|.|TRBV6-5|.
TGTGCCAGCTCCTCCAAGGGGAAGAACACTGAAGCTTTCTTT
CASSSKGKNTEAFF
>TRBJ1-1|.|TRBV29-1|few
TGCAGCGTTGCACAGGATGAAGCTTTCTTT
CSVAQDEAFF
>TRBJ2-7|TRBD1|TRBV30|few
TGTGCCTGGAGGGATCGGGACAGGTTTACCTACGAGCAGTACTTC
CAWRDRDRFTYEQYF
>TRBJ2-1|.|TRBV5-8|few
TGTGCCAGCAGCTTGGTCGACAGATTAAGGAATGAGCAGTTCTTC
CASSLVDRLRNEQFF
>TRBJ2-2|TRBD2|TRBV28|.
TGTGCCAGCAGAGCGGGGGCCTCTTGGGGCGGGGAGCTGTTTTTT
CASRAGASWGGELFF
>TRBJ1-1|.|TRBV7-9|many
TGTGCCAGCAGCTTAGGGTTAGGAGGTAGTCCTGAAGCTTTCTTT
CASSLGLGGSPEAFF
>TRBJ2-7|TRBD2|TRBV9|few
TGTGCCAGCAGCGTTACACTAGCGGGGGAGCCTGCCTACGAGCAGTACTTC
CASSVTLAGEPAYEQYF
>TRBJ2-1|TRBD2|TRBV5-1|few
TGCGCCAGCAGCTTGGAAGCGGGGGCCTACAATGAGCAGTTCTTC
CASSLEAGAYNEQFF
>TRBJ1-2|.|TRBV28|.
TGTGCCAGCATCCCACCCTTAGCTAACTATGGCTACACCTTC
CASIPPLANYGYTF
>TRBJ1-2|TRBD1|TRBV9|few
TGTGCCAGCAGCGCCGGACAGGGGGAGGGCTACGGCTACACCTTC
CASSAGQGEGYGYTF
>TRBJ2-1|TRBD2|TRBV19|.
TGTGCCAGTAGTCCTACCAGCGGGGGCTCCTACAATGAGCAGTTCTTC
CASSPTSGGSYNEQFF